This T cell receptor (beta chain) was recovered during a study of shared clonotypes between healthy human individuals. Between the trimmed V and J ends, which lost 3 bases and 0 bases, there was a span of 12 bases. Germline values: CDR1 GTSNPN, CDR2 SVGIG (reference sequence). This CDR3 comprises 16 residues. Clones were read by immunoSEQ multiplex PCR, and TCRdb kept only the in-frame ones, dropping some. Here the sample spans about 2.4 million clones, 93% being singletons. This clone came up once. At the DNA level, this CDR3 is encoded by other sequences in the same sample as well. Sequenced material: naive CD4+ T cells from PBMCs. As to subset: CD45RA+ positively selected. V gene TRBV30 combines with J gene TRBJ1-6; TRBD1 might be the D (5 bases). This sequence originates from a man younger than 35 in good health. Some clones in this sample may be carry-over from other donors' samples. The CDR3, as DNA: TGTGCCTGGAGAACGGGGGGGAGCTCCTATAATTCACCCCTCCACTTT. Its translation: CAWRTGGSSYNSPLHF.